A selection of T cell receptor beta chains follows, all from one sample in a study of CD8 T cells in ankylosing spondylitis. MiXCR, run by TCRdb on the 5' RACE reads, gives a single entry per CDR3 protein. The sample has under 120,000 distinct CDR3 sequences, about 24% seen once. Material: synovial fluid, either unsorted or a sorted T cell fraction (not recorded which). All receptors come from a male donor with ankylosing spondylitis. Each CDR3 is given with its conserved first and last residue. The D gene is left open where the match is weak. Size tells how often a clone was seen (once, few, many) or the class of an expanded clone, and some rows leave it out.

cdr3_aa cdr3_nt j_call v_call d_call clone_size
CASSQSRGTVGYTF TGTGCCAGCAGCCAATCGCGAGGGACGGTTGGCTACACCTTC TRBJ1-2 TRBV16 - few
CAISESGAGGREETQYF TGTGCCATCAGTGAGTCGGGAGCGGGAGGTCGGGAAGAGACCCAGTACTTC TRBJ2-5 TRBV10-3 TRBD2 -
CASSTDRIATNEKLFF TGTGCCAGCTCAACCGACAGGATTGCAACTAATGAAAAACTGTTTTTT TRBJ1-4 TRBV18 - -
CASSPNQGWETQYF TGTGCCAGCTCACCAAATCAGGGTTGGGAGACCCAGTACTTC TRBJ2-5 TRBV18 - -
CASSQVGGPDNEQFF TGCGCCAGCAGCCAAGTGGGGGGACCAGACAATGAGCAGTTCTTC TRBJ2-1 TRBV4-1 - few
CASSEWPGGPNTGELFF TGTGCCAGCAGTGAATGGCCGGGGGGGCCGAACACCGGGGAGCTGTTTTTT TRBJ2-2 TRBV25-1 TRBD2 -
CASSSGRTKNSPLHF TGTGCCAGCAGCTCGGGACGGACTAAAAATTCACCCCTCCACTTT TRBJ1-6 TRBV5-4 - -
CASSLALSSGTSYNEQFF TGTGCCAGCAGTTTAGCGCTGTCTAGCGGGACTTCCTACAATGAGCAGTTCTTC TRBJ2-1 TRBV12-3/TRBV12-4 TRBD2 -
CASSLGRGVQPQHF TGTGCCAGCAGTTTAGGGCGGGGAGTACAGCCCCAGCATTTT TRBJ1-5 TRBV28 - -
CSVLDGSGANVLTF TGCAGCGTTCTTGACGGATCTGGGGCCAACGTCCTGACTTTC TRBJ2-6 TRBV29-1 - -
CASSTEGDTEAFF TGTGCCAGCAGTACCGAAGGGGACACTGAAGCTTTCTTT TRBJ1-1 TRBV6-6 - many
CASSQDLLTSGRTDTQYF TGTGCCAGCAGCCAAGATCTACTGACTAGCGGGAGAACCGATACGCAGTATTTT TRBJ2-3 TRBV4-2 TRBD2 few
CSAPEPSEQFF TGCAGTGCGCCTGAACCCTCCGAACAGTTCTTC TRBJ2-1 TRBV20-1 - few
CASSLDGASGRLGEQFF TGTGCCAGCAGCTTAGATGGAGCTAGCGGGAGACTCGGTGAGCAGTTCTTC TRBJ2-1 TRBV11-3 TRBD2 -
CASSLANANQPQHF TGTGCCAGCAGCTTAGCGAACGCGAATCAGCCCCAGCATTTT TRBJ1-5 TRBV7-2 - few
CSARQNTGSYNSPLHF TGCAGTGCTAGACAAAATACGGGGTCCTATAATTCACCCCTCCACTTT TRBJ1-6 TRBV20-1 - many
CASSITSATGELFF TGTGCCAGCAGTATTACTAGCGCCACCGGGGAGCTGTTTTTT TRBJ2-2 TRBV28 TRBD2 medium-sized
CASSLGQGKGQPQHF TGTGCCAGCAGCTTGGGACAGGGGAAGGGCCAGCCCCAGCATTTT TRBJ1-5 TRBV7-9 TRBD1 -
CASSARQNTGELFF TGTGCCAGCAGCGCCAGACAGAACACCGGGGAGCTGTTTTTT TRBJ2-2 TRBV9 - -
CSARDKSGTDTQYF TGCAGTGCTAGAGATAAGTCGGGCACAGATACGCAGTATTTT TRBJ2-3 TRBV20-1 - few
CSVNSRGLSPSSYNEQFF TGCAGCGTTAATTCCAGGGGGCTTAGCCCGAGCTCCTACAATGAGCAGTTCTTC TRBJ2-1 TRBV29-1 TRBD1 few
CASSFRLGLAGGVEQFF TGTGCCAGCAGCTTCCGCTTAGGACTAGCGGGAGGGGTTGAGCAGTTCTTC TRBJ2-1 TRBV7-9 TRBD2 -